Listed below are T cell receptor beta chains from one sample, sequenced in a study of breast tumors, draining lymph nodes, adjacent tissues. From the multiplex PCR reads, TCRdb called clonotypes with MiXCR, one entry per CDR3 protein. This sample has approximately 130,000 distinct CDR3 sequences, with under 25% found just once. The material sequenced was axillary lymph node tissue. The receptors were gathered from a female donor with breast cancer. Some clones in this sample may be carry-over from other donors' samples. Each CDR3 is given with its conserved first and last residue. D genes are given only for firm matches. Clone sizes are given selectively: once, few, many, or a class where the clone is expanded.

J	V	size	D	DNA	CDR3
TRBJ1-1	TRBV28	NA	NA	TGTGCCAGCAGTTCCCTTTTGGGGCAGGGTACTGAAGCTTTCTTT	CASSSLLGQGTEAFF
TRBJ2-7	TRBV19	many	TRBD1	TGTGCCAGTAGTACTGCTATAGGACAGGGTTCCTACGAGCAGTACTTC	CASSTAIGQGSYEQYF
TRBJ2-7	TRBV12-3/TRBV12-4	many	NA	TGTGCCAGCAGTTCCGACTGGTACGAGCAGTACTTC	CASSSDWYEQYF
TRBJ2-7	TRBV6-1	many	TRBD1	TGTGCCAGCAGTGAAGGGGTACAGGGGTTCTACGAGCAGTACTTC	CASSEGVQGFYEQYF
TRBJ2-7	TRBV28	NA	NA	TGTGCCACCCAGTTGCCCACAGGAAACTCCTACGAGCAGTACTTC	CATQLPTGNSYEQYF
TRBJ1-4	TRBV7-8	many	NA	TGTGCCAGCAGCTTATCCGGGACGCGGAATGAAAAACTGTTTTTT	CASSLSGTRNEKLFF
TRBJ1-2	TRBV18	many	NA	TGTGCCAGCTCACCACCGAACTTCCGGGCCTCTGGCTACACCTTC	CASSPPNFRASGYTF
TRBJ2-1	TRBV5-1	NA	NA	TGCGCCAGCAGCTTACCCCTGGGGGCGCAGTTCTTC	CASSLPLGAQFF
TRBJ1-5	TRBV20-1	many	NA	TGCAGTGCTAGTCAGGGAGTCAATCAGCCCCAGCATTTT	CSASQGVNQPQHF
TRBJ1-1	TRBV2	NA	TRBD1	TGTGCCAGCAGTGAAGAGGGACAGGATTTCACTGAAGCTTTCTTT	CASSEEGQDFTEAFF
TRBJ1-2	TRBV28	many	NA	TGTGCCAGCAGTTTAGCGGGGTTCATCTATGGCTACACCTTC	CASSLAGFIYGYTF
TRBJ2-2	TRBV20-1	many	NA	TGCAGTGCCAGCAAAGCGGGCGACACCGGGGAGCTGTTTTTT	CSASKAGDTGELFF
TRBJ2-1	TRBV24-1	many	TRBD1	TGTGCCACCAGTGATTCCGGACAGGGGAGAGGCGGTGAGCAGTTCTTC	CATSDSGQGRGGEQFF
TRBJ2-7	TRBV28	few	NA	TGTGCCAGCAGTTTCCTCACCAGAGTGGGGCGGAGAGCCTCCTACGAGCAGTACTTC	CASSFLTRVGRRASYEQYF